These 16 T cell receptor beta chains were all obtained from the same sample, sequenced in a study of T cell responses to AZD1222 COVID-19 vaccine (dated by TCRdb to 2020 to 2022). The library relied on the immunoSEQ multiplex PCR assay. The source is immuneACCESS, and TCRdb retained only in-frame sequences with V and J called. Part of the clones is not carried over; for the studies checked, unresolved V genes explain less than half of this, and the remainder is unexplained. Recorded for this sample are approximately 130,000 clones; approximately 91% of them occurred a single time. The ten largest make up around 5% of the sample. The sample's time point label, decoded: about 28 days (+/-7) after the second vaccine dose. The sample was peripheral blood, taken 28 days after the second AZD1222 dose. These TCRs come from an adult who received the AZD1222 COVID-19 vaccine.

V is TRBV27 and J is TRBJ1-5; 7 bases are a match to TRBD1. CDR3 length: 16 residues. Germline lookup yields CDR1 MNHEY and CDR2 SMNVEV (reference sequence). The V segment lost 3 bases and the J segment 1 base; nucleotides outside the gene matches: 6. CDR3: CASSFRTGASNQPQHF. The CDR3 coding sequence is TGTGCCAGCAGTTTCCGGACAGGAGCGAGCAATCAGCCCCAGCATTTT.

The chain has TRBV6-5 and TRBJ1-4; D may be TRBD1 (6 bases). Trimming stripped 6 bases from V and 8 bases from J, with 19 bases between. Germline V gene sequence: CDR1 MNHEY, CDR2 SVGAGI. There are 15 residues in the CDR3. The CDR3: CASSPGGGPWEKLFF. CDR3 coding DNA: TGTGCCAGCAGCCCCGGGGGGGGCCCTTGGGAAAAACTGTTTTTT.

J is TRBJ2-1 and V is TRBV2; the D gene could be TRBD1 or TRBD2 (5 bases each). The CDR3 length is 12 residues. Germline V gene sequence: CDR1 SNHLY, CDR2 FYNNEI. V lost 4 bases and J lost 13, with 14 bases in between. CDR3 sequence (DNA): TGTGCCAGCAGTGTCCCACCGGGGCCCCAGTTCTTC. Its protein product is CASSVPPGPQFF.

This clone was recorded a few times. The chain has TRBV7-9 and TRBJ2-7; 10 bases fit TRBD1. The CDR3 extends over 14 amino acids. Per germline, CDR1 SEHNR and CDR2 FQNEAQ (reference sequence). J gave up 6 bases and V 4 bases, and 6 bases lay outside the gene matches. This CDR3 reads CASSWGQGSGEQYF. CDR3 sequence (DNA): TGTGCCAGCAGCTGGGGACAGGGGAGCGGCGAGCAGTACTTC. The full variable domain, completed using reference TRBV7-9 and TRBJ2-7, is DTGVSQNPRHKITKRGQNVTFRCDPISEHNRLYWYRQTLGQGPEFLTYFQNEAQLEKSRLLSDRFSAERPKGSFSTLEIQRTEQGDSAMYLCASSWGQGSGEQYFGPGTRLTVT.

This chain connects TRBV5-5 to TRBJ2-5; 7 nucleotides match TRBD2. Trimming took 2 bases from V and 4 from J; bases not matched to a gene: 5. Per germline, CDR1 SGHKS and CDR2 YYEKEE (reference sequence). The CDR3 contains 14 residues. Here the CDR3 reads CASSFAGDGETQYF. The CDR3 nucleotides read TGTGCCAGCAGCTTCGCGGGGGATGGAGAGACCCAGTACTTC.

The chain carries TRBV7-2 and TRBJ1-3, with D possibly matching TRBD1 (5 bases). The V end was cut by 5 bases, the J end by 2 bases, with 13 bases between. The CDR3 length is 15 residues. Germline CDR1 reads SGHTA; CDR2 reads FQGNSA. DNA of the CDR3: TGTGCCAGCAGCCGGGGGGGGTGGACTGGAAACACCATATATTTT. Encoded protein: CASSRGGWTGNTIYF.

V is TRBV28 and J is TRBJ1-3, with a possible D match to TRBD1 (5 bases). This CDR3 has 14 residues. Between the trimmed V and J ends, which lost 6 bases and 0 bases, there was a span of 9 bases. The V gene's germline CDR1 is MDHEN and CDR2 SYDVKM. CDR3 region: CASRSGSSGNTIYF. Here the CDR3 DNA reads TGTGCCAGCAGGTCAGGGAGCTCTGGAAACACCATATATTTT.

This chain joins TRBV29-1 and TRBJ1-5, with 9 bases matching TRBD1. CDR3 length equals 13 residues. Germline V gene lookup returns CDR1 SQVTM and CDR2 ANQGSEA. Trimming removed 6 bases from V and 6 bases from J; junction bases left unmatched: 6. The DNA for the CDR3 is TGCAGCGTGGGACAGGGAAGGTTTCAGCCCCAGCATTTT. Its translation: CSVGQGRFQPQHF.

The table lists this clone with a count of one. This rearrangement joins TRBV2 to TRBJ2-7, with 8 bases lining up with TRBD2. The ends lost 0 bases at V and 11 bases at J; junction bases unmatched: 12. Per germline, CDR1 SNHLY and CDR2 FYNNEI. The CDR3 sequence is 15 residues long. The CDR3 DNA follows: TGTGCCAGCAGTGAAGCCGGGGGGGTCCCGGGCCTGAAGTACTTC. It translates to CASSEAGGVPGLKYF.

The chain uses TRBV7-3 and TRBJ1-2, with 11 bases lining up with TRBD1. Germline V gene sequence: CDR1 SGHTA, CDR2 FQGTGA. The CDR3 sequence is 17 residues long. V lost 1 base to trimming and J lost 0 bases; unmatched junction nucleotides: 4. CDR3 bases: TGTGCCAGCAGCTTAAGTGGGGACAGGGGGACTAACTATGGCTACACCTTC. Protein product: CASSLSGDRGTNYGYTF.

The chain combines TRBV7-6 with TRBJ1-4, with TRBD1 as a possible D gene (6 bases). Germline V gives CDR1 SGHVS, CDR2 FNYEAQ. The CDR3 spans 16 residues. Trimming took off 3 bases at V and 1 base at J, with 12 bases between the two ends. The chain's CDR3 is CASSFGGAGTNEKLFF. In DNA, the CDR3 is TGTGCCAGCAGCTTTGGGGGGGCGGGAACTAATGAAAAACTGTTTTTT.

This rearrangement joins TRBV19 to TRBJ1-1; 8 positions agree with TRBD1. CDR1 is LNHDA and CDR2 is SQIVND in the germline V gene (reference sequence). With V trimmed by 5 bases and J by 0 bases, 11 bases remained unmatched. CDR3 length: 17 amino acids. The CDR3 loop is CASSSDPRQGMNTEAFF. The CDR3 nucleotides read TGTGCCAGTAGTTCCGATCCTCGACAGGGGATGAACACTGAAGCTTTCTTT.

The chain joins TRBV6-5 to TRBJ1-6; 9 bases fit TRBD1. V trimming: 4 bases; J trimming: 8 bases; junction bases outside the gene matches: 9. The CDR3 is 16 amino acids. Germline-derived CDR1 and CDR2 are MNHEY and SVGAGI. The CDR3 nucleotides are TGTGCCAGCAGTTCCCTAACAGGGGGCCGGTATTCACCCCTCCACTTT. Translating gives CASSSLTGGRYSPLHF.

The chain carries TRBV18 and TRBJ2-7; TRBD2 matches 11 bases. This CDR3 is 17 amino acids long. The junction had 11 bases not matched to a gene; V was cut back by 3 bases and J by 4 bases. The V gene's germline CDR1 is KGHSH and CDR2 LQKENI. CDR3 sequence (DNA): TGTGCCAGCTCACCCCGCGCCCTTAGCGGGAGGGAGTACGAGCAGTACTTC. Encoded protein: CASSPRALSGREYEQYF.

This chain joins TRBV7-2 and TRBJ2-1, with D possibly matching TRBD2 (7 bases). The CDR3 is 15 amino acids. The germline V gene has CDR1 SGHTA and CDR2 FQGNSA. The V gene lost 1 base and the J gene lost 5 bases, with 12 bases spanning the gap. The CDR3 DNA sequence: TGTGCCAGCAGCTTAGGCGGGGGCCAGGACAATGAGCAGTTCTTC. Translated: CASSLGGGQDNEQFF.

This clone appeared once. CDR3 loop: CSVETGGTEAFF. CDR3 sequence (DNA): TGCAGCGTTGAGACGGGAGGAACTGAAGCTTTCTTT. This rearrangement joins TRBV29-1 to TRBJ1-1; D not certain. Germline V gene lookup returns CDR1 SQVTM and CDR2 ANQGSEA. The CDR3 extends over 12 amino acids. V dropped 3 bases and J dropped 5 bases, with 10 bases sitting between them.